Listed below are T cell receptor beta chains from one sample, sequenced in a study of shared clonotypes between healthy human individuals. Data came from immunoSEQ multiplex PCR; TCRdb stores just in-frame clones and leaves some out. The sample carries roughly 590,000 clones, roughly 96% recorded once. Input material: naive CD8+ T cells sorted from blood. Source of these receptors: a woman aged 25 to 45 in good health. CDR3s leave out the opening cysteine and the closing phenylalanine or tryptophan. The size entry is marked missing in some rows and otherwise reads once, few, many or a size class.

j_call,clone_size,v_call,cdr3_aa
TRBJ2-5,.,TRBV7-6,ASSFLVSSTSGPGVQETQY
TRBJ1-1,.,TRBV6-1,ASSERGTGQMNTEAF
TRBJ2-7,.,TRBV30,AWSLTGFHEQY
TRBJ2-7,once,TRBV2,ASSGTESYEQY
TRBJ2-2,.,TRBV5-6,ASSLTDRNTGELF
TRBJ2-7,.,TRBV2,ASCVLGSYEQY
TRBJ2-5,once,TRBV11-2,ASSDSGRERETQY
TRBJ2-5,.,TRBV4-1,ASSVRLTTQETQY
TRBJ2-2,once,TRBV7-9,ASTEAYGTGELF
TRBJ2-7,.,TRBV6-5,ASSYAGGEQY
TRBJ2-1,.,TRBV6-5,ASSYGSGARNEQF
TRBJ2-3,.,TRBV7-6,ASSLVPILAGGIDTQY